This T cell receptor beta chain was documented in a study of blood T cell repertoires in COVID-19. TCRdb's copy holds only in-frame clones and misses some; the assay was immunoSEQ multiplex PCR. Of some 150,000 clones in the sample, more than 75% were seen once. Germline CDR1 and CDR2: SGHDT and YYEEEE. The ends were cut back, 1 base at V and 0 bases at J, with 11 bases in the middle. The CDR3 is made up of 15 amino acids. In its sample, this clone was seen once. This sequence joins TRBV5-6 and TRBJ2-7; weak D call: TRBD1 (6 bases). The receptor was derived from a man aged 50-59 years who had recovered from COVID-19. The sample taken for sequencing was peripheral blood. This chain's CDR3 is CASSLRRGSSYEQYF. Written as DNA, the CDR3 is TGTGCCAGCAGCTTGCGCAGGGGAAGCTCCTACGAGCAGTACTTC.